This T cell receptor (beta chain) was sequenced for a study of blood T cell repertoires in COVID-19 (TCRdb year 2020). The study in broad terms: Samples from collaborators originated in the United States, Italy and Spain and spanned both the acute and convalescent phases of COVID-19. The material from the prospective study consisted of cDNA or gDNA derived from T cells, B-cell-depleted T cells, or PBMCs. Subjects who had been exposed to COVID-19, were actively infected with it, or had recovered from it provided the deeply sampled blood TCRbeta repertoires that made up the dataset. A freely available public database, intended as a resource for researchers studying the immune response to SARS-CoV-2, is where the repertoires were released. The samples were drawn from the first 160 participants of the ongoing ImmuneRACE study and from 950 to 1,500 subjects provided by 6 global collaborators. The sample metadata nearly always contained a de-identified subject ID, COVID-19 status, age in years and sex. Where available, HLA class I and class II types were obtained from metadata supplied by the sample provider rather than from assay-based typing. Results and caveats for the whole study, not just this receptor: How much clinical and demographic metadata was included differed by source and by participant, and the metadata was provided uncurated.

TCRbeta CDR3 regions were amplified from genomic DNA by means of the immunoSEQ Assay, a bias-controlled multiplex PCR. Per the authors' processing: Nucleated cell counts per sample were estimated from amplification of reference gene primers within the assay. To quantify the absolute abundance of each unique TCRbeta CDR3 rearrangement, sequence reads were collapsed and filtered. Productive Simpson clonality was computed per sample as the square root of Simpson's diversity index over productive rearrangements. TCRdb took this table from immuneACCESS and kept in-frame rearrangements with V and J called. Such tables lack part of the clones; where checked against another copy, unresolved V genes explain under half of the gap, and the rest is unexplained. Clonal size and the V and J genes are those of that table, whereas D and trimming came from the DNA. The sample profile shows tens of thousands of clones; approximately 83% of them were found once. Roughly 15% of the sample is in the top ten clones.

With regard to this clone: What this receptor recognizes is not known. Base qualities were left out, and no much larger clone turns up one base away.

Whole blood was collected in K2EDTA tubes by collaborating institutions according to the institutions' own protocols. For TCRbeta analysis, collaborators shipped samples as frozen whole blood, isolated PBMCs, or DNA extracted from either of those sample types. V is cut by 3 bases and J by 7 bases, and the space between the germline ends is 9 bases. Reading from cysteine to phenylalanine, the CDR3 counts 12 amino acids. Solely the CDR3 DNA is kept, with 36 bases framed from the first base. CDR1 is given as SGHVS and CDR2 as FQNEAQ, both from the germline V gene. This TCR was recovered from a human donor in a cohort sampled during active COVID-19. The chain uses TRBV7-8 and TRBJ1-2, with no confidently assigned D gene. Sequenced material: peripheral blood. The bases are TGTGCCAGCAGCTTCGGGGATTCTGGCTACACCTTC. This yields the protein CASSFGDSGYTF.